This T cell receptor delta chain was recorded in a study of gamma-delta chains in newborns, infants, children. About the research overall: Microbial exposure reportedly drives polyclonal innate γδ T cell expansion after birth.

TCRdb re-called the reads with CATT. The top ten hold about 13% of the sample, which has more than 4,500 delta-chain clones, 2.5% to 3% seen once. V dropped 2 bases and J dropped 4; count of bases not matched to a gene: 1. In germline, CDR1 is GEAIGNYY, CDR2 EKD. The CDR3 consists of 13 residues. This receptor was identified in a child who was a newborn, infant or young child, either healthy, febrile or measles-vaccinated (not recorded which). This chain links TRDV2 with TRDJ1, with 9 bases lining up with TRDD3. The specimen sequenced was blood. CDR3 protein: CACDILGDDKLIF. CDR3 coding DNA: TGTGCCTGTGACATACTGGGGGACGATAAACTCATCTTT.